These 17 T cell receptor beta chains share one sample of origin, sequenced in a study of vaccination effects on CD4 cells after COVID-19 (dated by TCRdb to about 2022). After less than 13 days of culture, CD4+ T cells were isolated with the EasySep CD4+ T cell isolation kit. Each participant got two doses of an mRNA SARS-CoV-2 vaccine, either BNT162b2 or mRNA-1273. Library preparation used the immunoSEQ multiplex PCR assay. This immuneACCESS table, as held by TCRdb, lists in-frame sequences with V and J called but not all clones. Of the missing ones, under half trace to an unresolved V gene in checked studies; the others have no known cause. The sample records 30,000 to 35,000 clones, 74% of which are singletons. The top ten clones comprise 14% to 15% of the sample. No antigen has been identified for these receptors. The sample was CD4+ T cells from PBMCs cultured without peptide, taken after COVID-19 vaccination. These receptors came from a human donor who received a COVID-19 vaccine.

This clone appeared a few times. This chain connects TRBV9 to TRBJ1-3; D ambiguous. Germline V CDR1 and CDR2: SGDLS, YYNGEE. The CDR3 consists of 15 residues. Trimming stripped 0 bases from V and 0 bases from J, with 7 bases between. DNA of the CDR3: TGTGCCAGCAGCGTAGCGGGGTTCTCTGGAAACACCATATATTTT. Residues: CASSVAGFSGNTIYF.

The CDR3 loop is CASRKAGVGTQYF. The CDR3 nucleotides read TGTGCCAGCAGAAAAGCGGGAGTTGGGACCCAGTACTTC. V is TRBV28 and J is TRBJ2-5; 8 bases fit TRBD2. The CDR3 consists of 13 residues. V was clipped by 6 bases and J by 7 bases; unmatched bases: 7. CDR1 is MDHEN, CDR2 SYDVKM, per germline.

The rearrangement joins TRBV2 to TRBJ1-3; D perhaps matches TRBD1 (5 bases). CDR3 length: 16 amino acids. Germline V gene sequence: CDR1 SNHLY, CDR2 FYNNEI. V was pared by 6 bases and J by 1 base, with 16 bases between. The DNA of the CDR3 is TGTGCCAGCAGGGCCTGGGACGGCTCTTCTGGAAACACCATATATTTT. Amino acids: CASRAWDGSSGNTIYF.

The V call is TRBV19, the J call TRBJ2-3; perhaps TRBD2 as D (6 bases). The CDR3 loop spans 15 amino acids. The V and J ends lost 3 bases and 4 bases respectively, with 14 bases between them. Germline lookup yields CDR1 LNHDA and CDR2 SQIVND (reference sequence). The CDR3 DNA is TGTGCCAGTAGTATCGGGACTCCGGGTGCAGATACGCAGTATTTT. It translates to CASSIGTPGADTQYF.

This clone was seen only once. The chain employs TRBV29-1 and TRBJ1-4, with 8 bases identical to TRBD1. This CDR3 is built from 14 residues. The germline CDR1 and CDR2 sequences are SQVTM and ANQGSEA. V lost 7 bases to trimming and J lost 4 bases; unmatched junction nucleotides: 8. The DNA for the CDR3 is TGCAGCGCCCGACAGGGGACGTTTAATGAAAAACTGTTTTTT. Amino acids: CSARQGTFNEKLFF.

The CDR3 region is CACTGGYGYTF. For the CDR3, the DNA is TGTGCCTGTACAGGGGGATATGGCTACACCTTC. V usage is TRBV30 and J usage is TRBJ1-2; 8 positions match TRBD1. V trimming: 6 bases; J trimming: 5 bases; junction bases outside the gene matches: 2. The V gene's germline CDR1 is GTSNPN and CDR2 SVGIG (reference sequence). The CDR3 length is 11 residues.

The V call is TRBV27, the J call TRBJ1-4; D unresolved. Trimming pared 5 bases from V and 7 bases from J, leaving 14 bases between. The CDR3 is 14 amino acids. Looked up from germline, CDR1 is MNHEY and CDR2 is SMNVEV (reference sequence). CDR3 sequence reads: CASSASLRGEKLFF. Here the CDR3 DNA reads TGTGCCAGCAGTGCTAGTCTTCGAGGTGAAAAACTGTTTTTT. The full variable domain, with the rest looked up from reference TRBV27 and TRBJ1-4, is EAQVTQNPRYLITVTGKKLTVTCSQNMNHEYMSWYRQDPGLGLRQIYYSMNVEVTDKGDVPEGYKVSRKEKRNFPLILESPSPNQTSLYFCASSASLRGEKLFFGSGTQLSVL.

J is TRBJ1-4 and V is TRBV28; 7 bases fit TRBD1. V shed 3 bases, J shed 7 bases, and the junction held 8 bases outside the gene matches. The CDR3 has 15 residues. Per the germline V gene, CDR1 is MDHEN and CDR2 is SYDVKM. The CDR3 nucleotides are TGTGCCAGCAGTTTGGAGACAGGGTTGGCTGAAAAACTGTTTTTT. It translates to CASSLETGLAEKLFF. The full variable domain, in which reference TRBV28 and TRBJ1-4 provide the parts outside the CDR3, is DVKVTQSSRYLVKRTGEKVFLECVQDMDHENMFWYRQDPGLGLRLIYFSYDVKMKEKGDIPEGYSVSREKKERFSLILESASTNQTSMYLCASSLETGLAEKLFFGSGTQLSVL.

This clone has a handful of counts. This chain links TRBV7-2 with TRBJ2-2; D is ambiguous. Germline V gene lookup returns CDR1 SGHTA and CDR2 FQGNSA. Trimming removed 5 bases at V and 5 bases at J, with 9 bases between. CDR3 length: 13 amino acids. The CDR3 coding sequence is TGTGCCAGCAGCCCCCGTAGGACCGGGGAGCTGTTTTTT. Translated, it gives CASSPRRTGELFF.

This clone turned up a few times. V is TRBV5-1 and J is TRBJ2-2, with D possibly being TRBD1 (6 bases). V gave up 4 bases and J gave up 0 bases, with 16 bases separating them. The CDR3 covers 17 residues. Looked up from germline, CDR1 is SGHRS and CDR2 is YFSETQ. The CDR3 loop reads CASSRTTGPTNTGELFF. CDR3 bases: TGCGCCAGCAGCCGAACTACAGGGCCGACGAACACCGGGGAGCTGTTTTTT.

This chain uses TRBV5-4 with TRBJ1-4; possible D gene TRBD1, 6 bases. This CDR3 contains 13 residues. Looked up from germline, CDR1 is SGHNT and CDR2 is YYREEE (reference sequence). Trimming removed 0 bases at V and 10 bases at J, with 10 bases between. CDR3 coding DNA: TGTGCCAGCAGCTTGGACAGGGAGGGAAAACTGTTTTTT. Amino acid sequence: CASSLDREGKLFF.

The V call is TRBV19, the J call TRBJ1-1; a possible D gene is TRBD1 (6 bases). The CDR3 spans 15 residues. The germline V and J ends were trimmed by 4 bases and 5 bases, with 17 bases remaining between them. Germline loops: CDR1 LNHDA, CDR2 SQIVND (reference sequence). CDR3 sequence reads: CASSRLKTGWTEAFF. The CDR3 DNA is TGTGCCAGTAGTAGACTTAAGACAGGATGGACTGAAGCTTTCTTT.

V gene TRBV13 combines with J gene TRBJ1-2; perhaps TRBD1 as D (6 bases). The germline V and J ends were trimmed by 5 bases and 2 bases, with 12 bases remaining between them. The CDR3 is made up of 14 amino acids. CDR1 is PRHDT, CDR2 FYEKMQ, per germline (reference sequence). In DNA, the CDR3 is TGTGCCAGCAGCGGACTTCAGGGGAACTATGGCTACACCTTC. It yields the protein CASSGLQGNYGYTF.

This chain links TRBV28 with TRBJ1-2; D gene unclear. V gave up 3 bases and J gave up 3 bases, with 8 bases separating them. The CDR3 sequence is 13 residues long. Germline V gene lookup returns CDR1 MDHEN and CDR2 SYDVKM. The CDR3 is CASSFDGYYGYTF. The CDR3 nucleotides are TGTGCCAGCAGTTTCGACGGATACTATGGCTACACCTTC.

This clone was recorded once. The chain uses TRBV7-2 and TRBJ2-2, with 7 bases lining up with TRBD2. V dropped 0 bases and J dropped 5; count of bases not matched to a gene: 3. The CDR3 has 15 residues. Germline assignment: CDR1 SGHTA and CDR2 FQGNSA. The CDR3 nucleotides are TGTGCCAGCAGCTTAGCGGGGGGGTTAACCGGGGAGCTGTTTTTT. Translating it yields CASSLAGGLTGELFF.

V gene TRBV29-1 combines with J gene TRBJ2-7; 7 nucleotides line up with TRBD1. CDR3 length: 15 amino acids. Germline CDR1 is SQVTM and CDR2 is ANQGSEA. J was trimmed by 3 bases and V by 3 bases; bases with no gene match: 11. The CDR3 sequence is CSVERQGLGIYEQYF. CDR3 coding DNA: TGCAGCGTTGAGAGACAGGGTCTTGGGATCTACGAGCAGTACTTC.

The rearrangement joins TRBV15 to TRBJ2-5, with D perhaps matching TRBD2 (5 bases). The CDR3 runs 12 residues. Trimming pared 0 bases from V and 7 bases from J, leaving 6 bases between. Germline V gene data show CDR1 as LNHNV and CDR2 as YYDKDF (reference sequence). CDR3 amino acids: CATSRDAGTQYF. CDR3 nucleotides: TGTGCCACCAGCAGAGATGCGGGGACCCAGTACTTC.